This T cell receptor beta chain was sequenced for a study of shared clonotypes between healthy human individuals. Only in-frame clones appear in the TCRdb table, and some are missing; sequencing was by immunoSEQ multiplex PCR. The data show about 2 million clones, 90% to 95% seen once. Note on this clone: Antigen unknown.

The CDR3 totals 14 residues. The V end lost 6 bases, the J end lost 2 bases, and 14 bases lay between the germline ends. Germline loops: CDR1 MNHEY, CDR2 SMNVEV (reference sequence). Points from the study as a whole: In a handful of donors, around 5.5% of naive CD4 clonotypes appeared in common. Rarefaction showed that sequencing of sorted subsets was incomplete (despite large depth).

Source material: naive CD4+ T cells sorted from blood. Subset meaning: CD45RA+ positively selected. The chain carries TRBV27 and TRBJ2-7; tentative D call: TRBD1 (6 bases). The source of this sequence is a man younger than 30 in good health. CDR3 sequence: CASSRTVPAYEQYF. The CDR3 DNA reads as TGTGCCAGCAGCCGGACAGTCCCGGCCTACGAGCAGTACTTC.